The TCR beta chain under discussion was sequenced for a study of esophageal squamous cell carcinoma tumors (dated by TCRdb to the early 2020s). Regarding the research as a whole: Using principal component analysis combined with K-means clustering of immunohistochemical values for T-cell and checkpoint markers, the researchers divided patients into immuno relation high and low groups. Across the approximately ten cases, 1,700,000 or so TCRalpha and over a million TCRbeta total reads were obtained, of which 31,954 and 34,876 were unique. The goal of the study was to evaluate both the diversity of the TCR repertoire and the shared TCR repertoires of T cells inside the tumor environment of esophageal squamous cell carcinoma. The wider cohort comprised about 53 surgically treated esophageal squamous cell carcinoma patients in Japan, with approximately 21 high and 30 or so low immuno relation cases. TCR sequencing was performed on ten or so patients, consisting of five randomly selected high immuno relation cases and five background-matched low immuno relation cases.

The research as a whole found: About 30% of the 10 cases showed a single dominant TCRalpha VJ recombination with apparently reduced TCRalpha diversity. Because TCRalpha and TCRbeta chains were sequenced separately, chain pairing and recognized antigens remained unknown. Shared V|J recombination candidates may have been selected by chance because variation in the TCRalphabeta repertoire was large. The high and low immuno relation groups did not differ in total TCR repertoire counts, but the high immuno relation group had more significant repertoire counts. TCR repertoire analysis included only a few cases, and CDR3 clonotype-level investigation was not performed.

Remarks on this clonotype: Its antigen is currently not known. Base quality data are lacking; no much larger clone is found one base away.

The library was prepared using 5' RACE. A PCR using KAPA HiFi with TCRalpha or TCRbeta constant-region primers and a P20EA primer was followed by a nested second PCR with CA2 or CB2. Amplification of TCR genes was performed by unbiased adaptor ligation RT-PCR, in which reverse transcription was carried out with Superscript III and a polyT18-containing BSL-18E primer. Once second-strand synthesis and blunting were done, the P10EA/P20EA adaptor was ligated onto the 5' end of the cDNA, and NotI digestion came next. For both the first and second PCRs, 15 to 20 cycles of 98 degrees C for 20 s, 65 degrees C for 30 s and 72 degrees C for 1 min were run. Amplicons were indexed with the Nextera XT Index kit v2 Set A, pooled equimolarly and quantified on a Qubit 2.0 Fluorometer. Sequencing used the Illumina MiSeq platform with 2x300 bp paired-end reads. Per the source publication's procedure: Using Repertoire Genesis software ver.1.0, reads were assigned to V and J genes based on the highest identity to IMGT reference sequences. The CDR3 region was defined as running from Cys104 to Phe118 plus Gly119 and was then translated, while a unique sequence read was defined by a distinct combination of V, J and CDR3 amino acids. Shared V|J combinations were chosen if significant in both a Fisher's exact test in edgeR and a Mann Whitney U test. After singletons were removed and 500 repertoire combinations were bootstrapped, the repertoire dissimilarity index was calculated with the R rdi package. TCRdb reprocessing: public reads trimmed at Q25 with fastp, clones called with MiXCR, in-frame beta chains kept. Rows are unified per CDR3 protein, each entry keeping the most common DNA and genes. These V and J calls derive from TCRdb rather than the authors' analysis. This sample gives 5,700 or so distinct CDR3 sequences in total; 22% of them show up just once. The ten largest clones take up roughly 31% of the sample.

Patients who had received neoadjuvant chemotherapy or for whom clinical information was lacking were excluded from enrollment. The TCR-sequenced cases shown were male and had subtotal esophagectomy with 2- or 3-field lymphadenectomy. No T-cell sorting was done; instead, RNA was pulled from bulk tumor tissue sections using a Qiagen AllPrep kit. Small sections of surgically resected tumor tissue were kept in RNAlater reagent at -80 degrees C until RNA was extracted. This TCR came from a man aged 45 to 85 with esophageal squamous cell carcinoma. The sequenced sample was tumor tissue.

The CDR3 has the sequence CSVVRANNEQFF. The nucleotides are TGCAGCGTTGTCCGGGCCAACAATGAGCAGTTCTTC. The chain is assembled from TRBV29-1 and TRBJ2-1, with no confidently assigned D gene. CDR1 and CDR2, per the germline V gene, are SQVTM and ANQGSEA. The CDR3 sequence holds 12 residues, the cysteine and phenylalanine included. The only DNA kept is the CDR3, 36 bases in frame from the first base. At the junction V is shortened by 4 bases and J by 5 bases, with 9 bases in between.